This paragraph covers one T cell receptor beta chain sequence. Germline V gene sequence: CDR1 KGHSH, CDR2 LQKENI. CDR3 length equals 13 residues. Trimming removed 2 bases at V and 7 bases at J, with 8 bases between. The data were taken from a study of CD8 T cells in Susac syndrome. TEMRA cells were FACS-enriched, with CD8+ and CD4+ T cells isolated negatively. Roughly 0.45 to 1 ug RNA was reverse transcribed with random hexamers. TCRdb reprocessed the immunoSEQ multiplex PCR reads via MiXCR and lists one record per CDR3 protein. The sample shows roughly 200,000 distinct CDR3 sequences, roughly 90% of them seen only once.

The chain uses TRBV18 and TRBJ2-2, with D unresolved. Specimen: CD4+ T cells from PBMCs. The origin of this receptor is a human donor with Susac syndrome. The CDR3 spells CASSPALNGELFF. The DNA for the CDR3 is TGTGCCAGCTCACCAGCTTTGAACGGGGAGCTGTTTTTT.